This T cell receptor beta chain is drawn from a study of blood T cells in healthy people across ages. The use of a sample-barcoded 5' primer and a J-beta primer mix characterized a second PCR of about 7 to 12 cycles. TCRdb re-called the 5' RACE reads with MiXCR, one entry per CDR3 protein. The data contain around 690,000 distinct CDR3 sequences, under 65% of them singletons. This clonotype was seen more than once but under ten times. The germline gives CDR1 SGDLS, CDR2 YYNGEE. V gave up 4 bases and J gave up 2 bases; unmatched junction bases: 4. The CDR3 totals 16 residues. Sequences were obtained from blood. The receptor was derived from a man in his 60s in good health. This chain links TRBV9 with TRBJ2-5, with 14 bases identical to TRBD2. The CDR3 sequence is CASSTGTSGGQETQYF. The CDR3 nucleotides read TGTGCCAGCAGCACGGGGACTAGCGGGGGACAAGAGACCCAGTACTTC. The entire variable domain, with the rest obtained from reference TRBV9 and TRBJ2-5, is as follows: DSGVTQTPKHLITATGQRVTLRCSPRSGDLSVYWYQQSLDQGLQFLIQYYNGEERAKGNILERFSAQQFPDLHSELNLSSLELGDSALYFCASSTGTSGGQETQYFGPGTRLLVL.